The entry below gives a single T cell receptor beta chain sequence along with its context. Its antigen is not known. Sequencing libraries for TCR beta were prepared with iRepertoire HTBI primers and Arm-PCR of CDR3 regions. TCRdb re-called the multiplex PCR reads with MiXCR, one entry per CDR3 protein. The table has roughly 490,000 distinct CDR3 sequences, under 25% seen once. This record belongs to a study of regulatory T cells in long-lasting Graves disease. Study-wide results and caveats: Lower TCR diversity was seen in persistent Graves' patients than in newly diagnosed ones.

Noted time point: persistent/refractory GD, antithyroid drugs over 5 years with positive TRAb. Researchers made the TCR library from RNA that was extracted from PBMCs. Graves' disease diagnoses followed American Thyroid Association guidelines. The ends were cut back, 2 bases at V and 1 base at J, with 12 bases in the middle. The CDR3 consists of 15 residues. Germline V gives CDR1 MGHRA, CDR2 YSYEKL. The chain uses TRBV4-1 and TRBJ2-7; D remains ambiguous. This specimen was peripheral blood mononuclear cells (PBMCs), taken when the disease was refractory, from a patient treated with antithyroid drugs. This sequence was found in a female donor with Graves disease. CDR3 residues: CASSQPWAGSYEQYF. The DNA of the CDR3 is TGCGCCAGCAGCCAACCCTGGGCAGGATCCTACGAGCAGTACTTC.